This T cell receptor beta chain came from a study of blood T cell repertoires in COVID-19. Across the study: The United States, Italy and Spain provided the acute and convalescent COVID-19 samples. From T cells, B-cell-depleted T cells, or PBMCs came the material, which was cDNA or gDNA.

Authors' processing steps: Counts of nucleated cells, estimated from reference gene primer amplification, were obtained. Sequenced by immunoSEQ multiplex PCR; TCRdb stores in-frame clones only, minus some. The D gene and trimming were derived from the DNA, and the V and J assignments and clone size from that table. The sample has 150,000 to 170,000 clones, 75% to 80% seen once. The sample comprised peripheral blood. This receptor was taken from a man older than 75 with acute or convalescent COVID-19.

The CDR3 DNA reads as TGTGCCAGCAGTTACTCGGGACAGGCCATGTGGGAGACCCAGTACTTC. Protein product: CASSYSGQAMWETQYF. The chain recombines TRBV6-5 with TRBJ2-5; the match to TRBD1 covers 8 bases. CDR3 length: 16 amino acids. CDR1 and CDR2 (germline): MNHEY, SVGAGI. Trimming at V came to 0 bases and at J to 5 bases, leaving 8 bases not matched to a gene.